These 16 T cell receptor beta chains were all obtained from the same sample, sequenced in a study of cytomegalovirus exposure and HLA in healthy donors. Use of 60 Vbeta and 13 Jbeta primers characterized the PCR. Clones were sequenced by immunoSEQ multiplex PCR, and TCRdb holds only the in-frame ones, with some missing. This table holds more than 150,000 clones, 82% found once. Sequences were obtained from PBMCs. The source of these receptors is a man between 40 and 49 years old in good health and CMV-seronegative.

The rearrangement joins TRBV5-6 to TRBJ1-2, with D tentatively TRBD1 (6 bases). The germline CDR1 and CDR2 sequences are SGHDT and YYEEEE. V was pared by 0 bases and J by 7 bases, with 16 bases between. This CDR3 is built from 15 residues. CDR3 residues: CASSLGAAGASGYTF. In nucleotides, the CDR3 is TGTGCCAGCAGCTTGGGGGCGGCAGGGGCCAGTGGCTACACCTTC.

This clone was seen only once. The chain is built from TRBV7-9 and TRBJ2-2; the D gene is possibly TRBD2 (6 bases). The CDR3 extends over 15 amino acids. The V and J ends lost 11 bases and 3 bases respectively, with 19 bases between them. CDR1 is SEHNR and CDR2 is FQNEAQ in the germline V gene (reference sequence). In nucleotides, the CDR3 is TGTGCCGCCCCACATAGCGGCGACTACACCGGGGAGCTGTTTTTT. It translates to CAAPHSGDYTGELFF.

This clone was seen once. This chain uses TRBV9 with TRBJ2-5; D call uncertain. The CDR3 has 14 amino acids. The germline V and J ends were trimmed by 1 base and 3 bases, with 10 bases remaining between them. CDR1 is SGDLS and CDR2 is YYNGEE in the germline V gene. The CDR3 DNA follows: TGTGCCAGCAGCGTAAGCACCCATAAAGAGACCCAGTACTTC. Protein: CASSVSTHKETQYF.

This clone was observed a handful of times. The V and J genes are TRBV5-1 and TRBJ2-1; 9 bases map to TRBD2. J gave up 8 bases and V 2 bases, and 14 bases lay outside the gene matches. This CDR3 is built from 17 residues. The V gene's germline CDR1 is SGHRS and CDR2 YFSETQ. CDR3 sequence reads: CASSFPYLRGGGDEQFF. In nucleotides, the CDR3 is TGCGCCAGCAGCTTCCCCTACTTGCGGGGGGGCGGGGATGAGCAGTTCTTC. The full variable domain, with the rest looked up from reference TRBV5-1 and TRBJ2-1, is KAGVTQTPRYLIKTRGQQVTLSCSPISGHRSVSWYQQTPGQGLQFLFEYFSETQRNKGNFPGRFSGRQFSNSRSEMNVSTLELGDSALYLCASSFPYLRGGGDEQFFGPGTRLTVL.

The sample holds one count of this clone. The V call is TRBV5-1, the J call TRBJ2-6; D unresolved. CDR1 SGHRS and CDR2 YFSETQ come from the germline V gene. The CDR3 consists of 15 residues. V lost 0 bases and J lost 2, with 6 bases in between. CDR3 sequence reads: CASSLELAGANVLTF. CDR3 coding DNA: TGCGCCAGCAGCTTGGAGCTCGCTGGGGCCAACGTCCTGACTTTC. Complete variable domain (other parts from reference TRBV5-1 and TRBJ2-6): KAGVTQTPRYLIKTRGQQVTLSCSPISGHRSVSWYQQTPGQGLQFLFEYFSETQRNKGNFPGRFSGRQFSNSRSEMNVSTLELGDSALYLCASSLELAGANVLTFGAGSRLTVL.

CDR3 nucleotide sequence: TGTGCCAGCAGCGCACCCATCGACAGGGTCGGACAGCCCCAGCATTTT. Protein sequence: CASSAPIDRVGQPQHF. The rearrangement joins TRBV9 to TRBJ1-5; 7 bases agree with TRBD1. The CDR3 has 16 residues. The germline V gene has CDR1 SGDLS and CDR2 YYNGEE. The V segment lost 3 bases and the J segment 7 bases; nucleotides outside the gene matches: 13.

The chain combines TRBV30 with TRBJ1-2, with D possibly TRBD1 on 5 matching bases. Germline V lookup: CDR1 GTSNPN, CDR2 SVGIG (reference sequence). The CDR3 covers 12 residues. V was shortened by 1 base and J by 8 bases, with 11 bases between the two germline ends. The CDR3 region is CAWSGGRGGYTF. DNA for the CDR3: TGTGCCTGGAGTGGAGGGAGGGGCGGCTACACCTTC. Full variable domain (missing parts from reference TRBV30 and TRBJ1-2): SQTIHQWPATLVQPVGSPLSLECTVEGTSNPNLYWYRQAAGRGLQLLFYSVGIGQISSEVPQNLSASRPQDRQFILSSKKLLLSDSGFYLCAWSGGRGGYTFGSGTRLTVV.

This chain links TRBV7-3 with TRBJ2-7, with a tentative D call TRBD2 (5 bases). Trimming left V 5 bases short and J 7 bases short, with 15 bases between. This CDR3 spans 13 amino acids. Germline V gene sequence: CDR1 SGHTA, CDR2 FQGTGA. The CDR3 region has the DNA TGTGCCAGCAGCCTGACTCCCCCGGGGGAGCAGTACTTC. As protein: CASSLTPPGEQYF. Variable domain in full (rest from reference TRBV7-3 and TRBJ2-7): GAGVSQTPSNKVTEKGKYVELRCDPISGHTALYWYRQSLGQGPEFLIYFQGTGAADDSGLPNDRFFAVRPEGSVSTLKIQRTERGDSAVYLCASSLTPPGEQYFGPGTRLTVT.

The chain couples TRBV13 to TRBJ1-5, with 7 bases fitting TRBD1. V trimming: 1 base; J trimming: 8 bases; junction bases outside the gene matches: 11. CDR1 and CDR2 from the germline V gene are PRHDT and FYEKMQ (reference sequence). This CDR3 spans 16 amino acids. The CDR3 DNA follows: TGTGCCAGCAGCTTAGTTAACAGGGGACAATCGGAGCCCCAGCATTTT. It is translated as CASSLVNRGQSEPQHF. Full variable domain (outside the CDR3, taken from reference TRBV13 and TRBJ1-5): AAGVIQSPRHLIKEKRETATLKCYPIPRHDTVYWYQQGPGQDPQFLISFYEKMQSDKGSIPDRFSAQQFSDYHSELNMSSLELGDSALYFCASSLVNRGQSEPQHFGDGTRLSIL.

This clone was recorded only once. The chain uses TRBV6-5 and TRBJ1-4, with 8 bases fitting TRBD1. CDR1 and CDR2 from the germline V gene are MNHEY and SVGAGI. The CDR3 has 14 amino acids. The V and J ends lost 2 bases and 10 bases, in that order; junction bases with no gene match: 6. CDR3 sequence reads: CASSYVTGVGKLFF. CDR3 coding DNA: TGTGCCAGCAGTTACGTGACAGGGGTTGGAAAACTGTTTTTT.

Details on this clone: The junction and the germline gene differ at one end; a read error may be behind it. The same CDR3 is also encoded by other DNA sequences in this sample. The rearrangement uses TRBV9 and TRBJ1-4; D uncertain. The germline gives CDR1 SGDLS, CDR2 YYNGEE. This CDR3 is built from 14 residues. This CDR3 is CASSVEEGNEKLFF. In DNA, the CDR3 is TGCGCCAGCAGCGTAGAGGAGGGTAATGAAAAACTGTTTTTT.

This clone has a handful of counts. The V call is TRBV2, the J call TRBJ1-2, with a possible D match to TRBD1 (6 bases). Germline loops: CDR1 SNHLY, CDR2 FYNNEI. The germline V and J ends were trimmed by 2 bases and 5 bases, with 15 bases remaining between them. The CDR3 contains 15 residues. This chain's CDR3 is CASSEQRGAVYGYTF. The CDR3 nucleotides read TGTGCCAGCAGTGAACAACGGGGGGCAGTATATGGCTACACCTTC.

The chain links TRBV11-2 to TRBJ1-2; D may be TRBD1 (6 bases). The CDR3 has 13 residues. Germline-derived CDR1 and CDR2 are SGHAT and FQNNGV. V lost 5 bases and J 7 bases, leaving 14 bases between the germline ends. CDR3 amino acids: CASSPLAGAGYTF. DNA of the CDR3: TGTGCCAGCAGCCCTCTGGCAGGGGCTGGCTACACCTTC.

The chain joins TRBV28 to TRBJ2-7; TRBD2 matches at 9 bases. The germline V gene has CDR1 MDHEN and CDR2 SYDVKM. Trimming at V came to 5 bases and at J to 7 bases, leaving 15 bases not matched to a gene. The CDR3 covers 16 residues. CDR3 sequence: CASSPPLGSGSLEQYF. CDR3 in DNA: TGTGCCAGCAGTCCTCCCCTCGGTAGCGGGAGTCTTGAGCAGTACTTC.

The rearrangement links TRBV27 to TRBJ1-2, with D possibly being TRBD1 (6 bases). V gave up 4 bases and J gave up 8 bases, with 17 bases separating them. The CDR3 spans 14 residues. Germline CDR1 reads MNHEY; CDR2 reads SMNVEV (reference sequence). The CDR3 here is CASSSQGRAEGYTF. In nucleotides, the CDR3 is TGTGCCAGCAGTTCACAGGGTAGGGCTGAGGGCTACACCTTC.

The chain links TRBV5-1 to TRBJ2-7; TRBD1 is a possible D gene (5 bases). This CDR3 comprises 13 residues. Trimming took off 3 bases at V and 1 base at J, with 8 bases between the two ends. CDR1 SGHRS and CDR2 YFSETQ come from the germline V gene. The DNA of the CDR3 is TGCGCCAGCAGCTATCAGGGATCCTACGAGCAGTACTTC. Its translation is CASSYQGSYEQYF.